This TCR beta chain was retrieved from a study of T cell responses to AZD1222 COVID-19 vaccine. In the case of this clone: What it recognizes is unknown.

J lost 4 bases, V lost 3 bases, and 4 bases had no gene match. Germline CDR1 is SEHNR and CDR2 is FQNEAQ (reference sequence). The length of the CDR3 is 17 residues. General study findings and limits: At baseline, seropositivity was found in only five or six AZD1222 recipients. There were mostly white British donors and more females than males, and clonal diversity was possibly underestimated.

The table came from immunoSEQ multiplex PCR; TCRdb's copy has only in-frame clones and leaves some out. The profile covers around 200,000 clones, with about 93% appearing a single time and about 1% taken by the ten largest. The chain employs TRBV7-9 and TRBJ2-4, with 15 bases aligning to TRBD2. This TCR came from an adult who received the MenACWY meningococcal vaccine as a control. The sequencing used peripheral blood, collected 28 days after the second dose of the MenACWY control vaccine. The CDR3 DNA reads TGTGCCAGCAGCTTTACCGGGACTAGCGGGGGGAAAAACATTCAGTACTTC. Amino acid sequence: CASSFTGTSGGKNIQYF.